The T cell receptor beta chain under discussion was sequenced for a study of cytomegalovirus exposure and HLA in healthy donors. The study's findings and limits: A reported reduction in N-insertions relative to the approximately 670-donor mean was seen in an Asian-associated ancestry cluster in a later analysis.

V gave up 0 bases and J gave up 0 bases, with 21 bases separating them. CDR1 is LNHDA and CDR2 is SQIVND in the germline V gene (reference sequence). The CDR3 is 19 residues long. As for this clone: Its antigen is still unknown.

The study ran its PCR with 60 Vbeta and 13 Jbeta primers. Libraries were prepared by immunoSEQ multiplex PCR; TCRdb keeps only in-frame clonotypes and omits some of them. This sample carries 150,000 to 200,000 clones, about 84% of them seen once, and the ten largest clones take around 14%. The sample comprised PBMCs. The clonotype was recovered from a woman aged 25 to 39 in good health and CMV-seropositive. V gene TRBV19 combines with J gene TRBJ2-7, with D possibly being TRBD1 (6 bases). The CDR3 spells CASSIDGTTIGGPSYEQYF. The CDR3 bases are TGTGCCAGTAGTATAGACGGGACAACAATCGGCGGGCCCTCCTACGAGCAGTACTTC.